The source of this T cell receptor (beta chain) is a study of blood T cell repertoires in COVID-19. Background on the study: Specimens from acute and convalescent COVID-19 originated in the United States, Italy and Spain. PBMCs, B-cell-depleted T cells, or T cells provided the cDNA or gDNA that made up the material.

The ends were cut back, 0 bases at V and 10 bases at J, with 10 bases in the middle. Looked up from germline, CDR1 is MGHRA and CDR2 is YSYEKL. This CDR3 contains 13 residues. Study processing details: From reference gene primer amplification, estimates of nucleated cell counts were derived. The method was immunoSEQ multiplex PCR; TCRdb's version includes in-frame clones alone and lacks a portion of them. D and trimming come from the DNA, and the V and J calls and clone size come from that table. The sample lists tens of thousands of clones; 65% to 90% were seen once. The genes are TRBV4-1 and TRBJ2-1; D remains ambiguous. The sample was peripheral blood. This receptor was obtained from a human donor in a cohort sampled during active COVID-19. The CDR3 spells CASSQDRRQEQFF. CDR3 bases: TGCGCCAGCAGCCAAGATCGGCGACAAGAGCAGTTCTTC.